This T cell receptor beta chain is from a study of Tregs in tolerant kidney transplant recipients. Study-wide results and caveats: Few patients were studied, so findings need validation in larger groups. Activated donor B cell expansion appeared to reveal the most relevant donor-specific TCRbeta repertoire.

Produced via immunoSEQ multiplex PCR; TCRdb's table is partial and in-frame only. The repertoire holds about 240,000 clones, with about four fifths as singletons. The CDR3 spans 12 residues. The V gene's germline CDR1 is GTSNPN and CDR2 SVGIG (reference sequence). J gave up 9 bases and V 4 bases, and 6 bases lay outside the gene matches. As to this clone: Antigen unknown.

CD4+CD25+CD127- Tregs, CD4+CD25- non-Tregs, CD4 and CD8 cells were sorted. Input material: CD4+ T cells from blood. This sequence originates from a human donor in good health. This rearrangement joins TRBV30 to TRBJ1-5; TRBD1 matches at 7 bases. CDR3 in DNA: TGTGCCTGGAACAGGGGCCTGGGGCCCCAGCATTTT. Amino acid sequence: CAWNRGLGPQHF.